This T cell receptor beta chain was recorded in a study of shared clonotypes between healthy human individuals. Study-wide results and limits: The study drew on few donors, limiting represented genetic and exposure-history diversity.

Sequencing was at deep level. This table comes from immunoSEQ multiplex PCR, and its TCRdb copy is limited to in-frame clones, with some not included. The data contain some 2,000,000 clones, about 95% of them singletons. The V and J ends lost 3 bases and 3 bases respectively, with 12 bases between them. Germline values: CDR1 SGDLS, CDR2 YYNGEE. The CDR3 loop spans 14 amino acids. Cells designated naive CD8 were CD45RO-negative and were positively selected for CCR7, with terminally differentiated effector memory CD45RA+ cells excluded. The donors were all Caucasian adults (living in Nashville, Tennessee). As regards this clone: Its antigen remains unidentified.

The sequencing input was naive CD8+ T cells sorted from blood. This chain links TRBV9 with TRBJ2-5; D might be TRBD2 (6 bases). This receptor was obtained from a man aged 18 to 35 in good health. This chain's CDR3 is CASSGAGREETQYF. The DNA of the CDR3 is TGTGCCAGCAGCGGCGCCGGGAGAGAAGAGACCCAGTACTTC.